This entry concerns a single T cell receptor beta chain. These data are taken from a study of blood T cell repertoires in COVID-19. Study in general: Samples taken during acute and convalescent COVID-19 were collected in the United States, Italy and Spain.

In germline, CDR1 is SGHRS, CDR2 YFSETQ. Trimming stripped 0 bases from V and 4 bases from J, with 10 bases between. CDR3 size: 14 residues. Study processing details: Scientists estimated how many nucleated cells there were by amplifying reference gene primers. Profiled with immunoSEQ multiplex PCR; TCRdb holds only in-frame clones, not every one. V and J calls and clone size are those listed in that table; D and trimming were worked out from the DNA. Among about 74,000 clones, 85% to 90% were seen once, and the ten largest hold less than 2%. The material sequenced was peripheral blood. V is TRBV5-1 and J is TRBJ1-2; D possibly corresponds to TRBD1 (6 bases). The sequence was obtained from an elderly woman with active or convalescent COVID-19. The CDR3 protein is CASSLAQGGYGYTF. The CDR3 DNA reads TGCGCCAGCAGCTTGGCTCAAGGGGGCTATGGCTACACCTTC.